This T cell receptor beta chain was captured in a study of shared clonotypes between healthy human individuals. Healthy HIV-negative adults with no recent acute infections or vaccinations were recruited as donors. Per the original data handling: Because ImmunoSEQ provided only junction sequences with no quality scores, the filtering differed. Clones were sequenced by immunoSEQ multiplex PCR, and TCRdb holds only the in-frame ones, with some missing. That table is the source of V, J and clone size, and D and trimming were worked out from the DNA. In the table there are 2 million to 2.5 million clones, 95% of which are singletons. The germline CDR1 and CDR2 sequences are SGHTA and FQGNSA. The CDR3 sequence is 12 residues long. J lost 8 bases, V lost 3 bases, and 0 bases had no gene match.

This TCR came from a man younger than 35 in good health. The sample comprised naive CD4+ T cells sorted from blood. Described subset: CD45RA+ positively selected. The V call is TRBV7-2, the J call TRBJ2-1; TRBD2 matches at 8 bases. The CDR3 loop reads CASSFSGDEQFF. CDR3 DNA: TGTGCCAGCAGCTTTAGCGGGGATGAGCAGTTCTTC.